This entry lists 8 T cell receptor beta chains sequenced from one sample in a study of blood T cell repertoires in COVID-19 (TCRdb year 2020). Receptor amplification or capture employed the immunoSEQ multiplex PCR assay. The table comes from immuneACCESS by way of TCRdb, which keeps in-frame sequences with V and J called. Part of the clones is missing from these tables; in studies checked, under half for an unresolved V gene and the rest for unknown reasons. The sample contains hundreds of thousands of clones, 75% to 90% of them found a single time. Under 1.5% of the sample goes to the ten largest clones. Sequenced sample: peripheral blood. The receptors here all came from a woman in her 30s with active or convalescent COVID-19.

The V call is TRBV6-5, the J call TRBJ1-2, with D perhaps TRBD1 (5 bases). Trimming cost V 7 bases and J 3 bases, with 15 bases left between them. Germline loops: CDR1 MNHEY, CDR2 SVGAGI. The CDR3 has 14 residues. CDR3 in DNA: TGTGCCAGCACCCCGGGGACTGATTACTATGGCTACACCTTC. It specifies CASTPGTDYYGYTF.

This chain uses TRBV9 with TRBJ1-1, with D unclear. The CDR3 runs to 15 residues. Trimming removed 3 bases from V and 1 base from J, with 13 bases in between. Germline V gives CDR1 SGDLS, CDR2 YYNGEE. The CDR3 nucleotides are TGTGCCAGCAGCGATTGGAGGTTGGGGAACACTGAAGCTTTCTTT. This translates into CASSDWRLGNTEAFF.

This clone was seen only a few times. The CDR3 DNA is TGTGCCAGCAGCCAAGATATAGCGGGAGTCGCCTACGAGCAGTACTTC. It translates to CASSQDIAGVAYEQYF. V and J are TRBV4-2 and TRBJ2-7; TRBD2 aligns across 9 bases. The CDR3 spans 16 residues. V shed 0 bases and J 2 bases; nucleotides not matched to a gene: 5. Germline V gene data show CDR1 as LGHNA and CDR2 as YNFKEQ.

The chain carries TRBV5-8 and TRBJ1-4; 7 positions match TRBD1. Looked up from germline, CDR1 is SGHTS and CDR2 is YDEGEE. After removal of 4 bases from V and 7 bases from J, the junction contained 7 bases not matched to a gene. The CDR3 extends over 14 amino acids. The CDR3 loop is CASSPGTAVEKLFF. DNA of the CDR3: TGTGCCAGCAGCCCCGGGACAGCAGTTGAAAAACTGTTTTTT.

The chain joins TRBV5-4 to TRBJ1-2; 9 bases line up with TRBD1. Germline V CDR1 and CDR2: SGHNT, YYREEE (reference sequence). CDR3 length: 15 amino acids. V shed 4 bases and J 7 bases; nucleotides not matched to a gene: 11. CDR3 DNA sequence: TGTGCCAGCAGCATCGACAGGGGGTCGACGAGTGGCTACACCTTC. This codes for CASSIDRGSTSGYTF.

The CDR3 nucleotides are TGTGCCTGGGAGGACAGGTATCACTATGGCTACACCTTC. Amino acid sequence: CAWEDRYHYGYTF. The chain employs TRBV30 and TRBJ1-2, with 7 bases matching TRBD1. The trim removed 5 bases at V and 3 bases at J, leaving 6 bases unmatched. The germline V gene encodes CDR1 GTSNPN and CDR2 SVGIG (reference sequence). The CDR3 contains 13 residues.

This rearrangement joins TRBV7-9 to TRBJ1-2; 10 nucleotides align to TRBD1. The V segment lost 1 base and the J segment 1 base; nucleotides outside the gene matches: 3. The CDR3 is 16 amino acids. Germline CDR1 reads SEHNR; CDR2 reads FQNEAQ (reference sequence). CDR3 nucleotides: TGTGCCAGCAGCTTAGTATGGGACAGGGGTAACTATGGCTACACCTTC. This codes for CASSLVWDRGNYGYTF.

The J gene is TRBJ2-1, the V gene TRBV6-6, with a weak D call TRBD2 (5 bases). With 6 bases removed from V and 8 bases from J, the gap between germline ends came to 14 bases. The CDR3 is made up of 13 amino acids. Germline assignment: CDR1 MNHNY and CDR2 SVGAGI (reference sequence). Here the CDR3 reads CASSLGVADEQFF. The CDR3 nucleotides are TGTGCCAGCAGCCTCGGGGTTGCGGATGAGCAGTTCTTC.